A single sample gave rise to the 16 T cell receptor beta chains below, sequenced in a study of blood T cell repertoires in COVID-19. Here immunoSEQ multiplex PCR was the method, and the copy in TCRdb shows in-frame clones only, minus some. The sample shows roughly 140,000 clones, around nine tenths of them seen only once. The sequenced material came from peripheral blood. The receptors originated from a man in his fifties or sixties with active or convalescent COVID-19.

The V and J genes are TRBV6-4 and TRBJ1-2; weak D call: TRBD1 (6 bases). This CDR3 is built from 14 residues. V gave up 2 bases and J gave up 6 bases, with 13 bases separating them. CDR1 is MRHNA, CDR2 SNTAGT, per germline. The CDR3 here is CASSDRGWADGYTF. The CDR3 nucleotides are TGTGCCAGCAGTGACAGGGGGTGGGCGGATGGCTACACCTTC.

The CDR3 nucleotides read TGCGCCAGCAGACCCGATTGGACTAGCGGGACTAGCTCCTACAATGAGCAGTTCTTC. Its protein product is CASRPDWTSGTSSYNEQFF. The chain couples TRBV10-2 to TRBJ2-1, with 12 bases matching TRBD2. CDR1 WSHSY and CDR2 SAAADI come from the germline V gene. Losses at the gene ends were 6 bases for V and 0 bases for J; bases not matched to a gene: 12. The CDR3 consists of 19 residues.

The V gene is TRBV5-1, the J gene TRBJ2-3; 7 nucleotides match TRBD1. The CDR3 consists of 17 residues. From germline, CDR1 is SGHRS and CDR2 YFSETQ. V trimming: 4 bases; J trimming: 2 bases; junction bases outside the gene matches: 13. The CDR3 DNA sequence: TGCGCCAGCAGCCCCCCCTTGGACAGGAGGTTCACAGATACGCAGTATTTT. The encoded protein is CASSPPLDRRFTDTQYF.

The gene calls are TRBV6-1 and TRBJ1-1; D unresolved. The germline CDR1 and CDR2 sequences are MNHNS and SASEGT. CDR3 size: 13 residues. Trimming cost V 2 bases and J 5 bases, with 9 bases left between them. The CDR3 DNA is TGTGCCAGCAGTGAAACTTTCTGGACTGAAGCTTTCTTT. Translation gives CASSETFWTEAFF.

The chain joins TRBV2 to TRBJ2-7, with 13 positions matching TRBD2. Trimming at V came to 6 bases and at J to 2 bases, leaving 13 bases not matched to a gene. This CDR3 is built from 18 residues. Germline V gene data show CDR1 as SNHLY and CDR2 as FYNNEI. The CDR3 region is CASRRQERTSGRAYEQYF. In DNA form, the CDR3 reads TGTGCCAGCAGAAGACAGGAGAGGACTAGCGGGAGAGCCTACGAGCAGTACTTC.

The gene calls are TRBV5-4 and TRBJ2-7; the D is unclear. V lost 0 bases and J 3 bases, leaving 22 bases between the germline ends. The length of the CDR3 is 18 residues. Germline CDR1 SGHNT, CDR2 YYREEE (reference sequence). CDR3 residues: CASSLVPRGRPEDYEQYF. CDR3 DNA sequence: TGTGCCAGCAGCTTGGTCCCCAGAGGAAGGCCCGAAGACTACGAGCAGTACTTC.

V usage is TRBV3-1 (or the pseudogene TRBV3-2) and J usage is TRBJ2-5; D may be TRBD2 (6 bases). Germline-derived CDR1 and CDR2 are LGHDT and YNNKEL (reference sequence). V was cut by 6 bases and J by 3 bases, with 11 bases left in between. The length of the CDR3 is 13 residues. The CDR3 DNA sequence: TGTGCCAGCAGTAAGACTAGTAAAGAGACCCAGTACTTC. As protein: CASSKTSKETQYF.

The chain uses TRBV28 and TRBJ2-3, with 9 bases aligning to TRBD1. The CDR3 has 17 amino acids. After removal of 1 base from V and 2 bases from J, the junction contained 7 bases not matched to a gene. The germline V gene has CDR1 MDHEN and CDR2 SYDVKM. In DNA form, the CDR3 reads TGTGCCAGCAGTTTATCATGGACAGGGGCCGCCACAGATACGCAGTATTTT. Its protein product is CASSLSWTGAATDTQYF.

CDR3 DNA: TGTGCCAGTAGTATCCGCCGGGACATAGCTAACTATGGCTACACCTTC. Encoded protein: CASSIRRDIANYGYTF. The chain carries TRBV19 and TRBJ1-2; D may be TRBD1 (6 bases). From germline, CDR1 is LNHDA and CDR2 SQIVND (reference sequence). The CDR3 spans 16 residues. Trimming removed 3 bases at V and 0 bases at J, with 14 bases between.

The gene calls are TRBV24-1 and TRBJ2-3; D is unresolved. Looked up from germline, CDR1 is KGHDR and CDR2 is SFDVKD. The CDR3 contains 11 residues. Trimming cost V 5 bases and J 5 bases, with 4 bases left between them. In DNA form, the CDR3 reads TGTGCCACCAGTGGAGGAGATACGCAGTATTTT. Translated, it gives CATSGGDTQYF.

This chain uses TRBV24-1 with TRBJ2-3; TRBD2 agrees at 14 bases. The J segment lost 2 bases and the V segment lost 4 bases, leaving 4 bases of the junction unmatched. Germline CDR1 reads KGHDR; CDR2 reads SFDVKD. The CDR3 runs 17 residues. CDR3 nucleotides: TGTGCCACCAGTGAACGGACTAGCGGGAGGTCCACAGATACGCAGTATTTT. Protein product: CATSERTSGRSTDTQYF.

V gene TRBV2 combines with J gene TRBJ1-1, with D uncertain. Germline V CDR1 and CDR2: SNHLY, FYNNEI. V dropped 2 bases and J dropped 3 bases, with 13 bases sitting between them. The CDR3 runs to 15 residues. Here the CDR3 reads CASSEMFPEDTEAFF. CDR3 DNA sequence: TGTGCCAGCAGTGAAATGTTCCCAGAAGACACTGAAGCTTTCTTT.

This chain links TRBV9 with TRBJ1-1; D ambiguous. The CDR3 consists of 12 residues. Germline loops: CDR1 SGDLS, CDR2 YYNGEE. This chain's CDR3 is CASSPVNTEAFF. The CDR3 DNA follows: TGTGCGTCGTCCCCCGTGAACACTGAAGCTTTCTTT.

V is TRBV29-1 and J is TRBJ2-1; D might be TRBD2 (5 bases). V was trimmed by 3 bases and J by 3 bases, leaving 6 bases between them. This CDR3 is 12 amino acids long. CDR1 and CDR2 (germline): SQVTM, ANQGSEA. The CDR3 bases are TGCAGCGTTGAGAGCGGCTACAATGAGCAGTTCTTC. This encodes CSVESGYNEQFF.

This rearrangement joins TRBV21-1 to TRBJ2-3; the table calls TRBD2, which could not be checked here. TRBV21-1 is a pseudogene locus. This CDR3 spans 19 amino acids. CDR3 DNA: TGTGCCAGCAGCAAAGTCTTCGGACTAGCGGGAGGGTCGGCAGATACGCAGTATTTT. It specifies CASSKVFGLAGGSADTQYF.

This rearrangement joins TRBV6-5 to TRBJ2-5, with 7 nucleotides matching TRBD2. The CDR3 consists of 14 residues. CDR1 MNHEY and CDR2 SVGAGI come from the germline V gene. J gave up 5 bases and V 8 bases, and 11 bases lay outside the gene matches. Here the CDR3 DNA reads TGTGCCAGCGTAGAGGGAGGGTTAGTCGAGACCCAGTACTTC. Translated, it gives CASVEGGLVETQYF.